A selection of T cell receptor beta chains follows, all from one sample in a study of T cell changes during pregnancy in multiple sclerosis. The assay was immunoSEQ multiplex PCR, and TCRdb's table has in-frame clones only and misses some. The sample holds roughly 83,000 clones, around 90% seen once. The material sequenced was PBMCs, taken in the first trimester of pregnancy. Receptors originate from a female donor in good health, serving as a control in a pregnancy study. Some clones in this sample may be carry-over from other donors' samples. CDR3s include the opening cysteine and the closing phenylalanine or tryptophan. The order of the fields is J gene, clone size, D gene, V gene, CDR3 DNA, CDR3 protein. D genes are given only for firm matches. The listing skips clone size in some rows; elsewhere it reads once, few, many or a size class.

>TRBJ2-2|NA|NA|TRBV5-4
TGTGCCAGCAGATCCCCGGGCACCGGGGAGCTGTTTTTT
CASRSPGTGELFF
>TRBJ2-5|NA|NA|TRBV5-5
TGTGCCAGCAGCTTGGTGGGTCAGGGTCAAGAGACCCAGTACTTC
CASSLVGQGQETQYF
>TRBJ2-1|NA|NA|TRBV19
TGTGCCAGTAGGCTTACAGGTGACAATGAGCAGTTCTTC
CASRLTGDNEQFF
>TRBJ2-1|NA|TRBD2|TRBV19
TGTGCCAGTAGTACGGCGGGGGGGAGGATCAATGAGCAGTTCTTC
CASSTAGGRINEQFF
>TRBJ2-2|NA|NA|TRBV10-3
TGTGCCATCAGTGTCAGGGGAGACCCCACCGGGGAGCTGTTTTTT
CAISVRGDPTGELFF
>TRBJ1-1|NA|NA|TRBV5-5
TGTGCCAGCAGCGCCCGGGACACTGAAGCTTTCTTT
CASSARDTEAFF
>TRBJ2-4|NA|NA|TRBV19
TGTGCCAGTAGTGGAAACAGGGAAGGCGGAAACATTCAGTACTTC
CASSGNREGGNIQYF
>TRBJ2-2|NA|TRBD2|TRBV7-3
TGTGCCAGCAGCTTAGTAGCGGGAAACACCGGGGAGCTGTTTTTT
CASSLVAGNTGELFF
>TRBJ1-5|NA|NA|TRBV7-8
TGTGCCAGCAGCTTAGTAGGAGGAGGATACAATCAGCCCCAGCATTTT
CASSLVGGGYNQPQHF
>TRBJ2-1|NA|TRBD1|TRBV7-9
TGTGCCAGCAGCTCCACAGGGGCCGGCACACAGAATGAGCAGTTCTTC
CASSSTGAGTQNEQFF
>TRBJ2-1|once|NA|TRBV4-2
TGTGCCAGCAGCCAAGGCGGGGACAATGAGCAGTTCTTC
CASSQGGDNEQFF
>TRBJ2-1|NA|TRBD2|TRBV13
TGTGCCAGCAGCTTAAGGGCCGGGACTAGCGGGAGGGGCTCCTACAATGAGCAGTTCTTC
CASSLRAGTSGRGSYNEQFF
>TRBJ2-2|NA|NA|TRBV5-4
TGTGCCAGCAGCTTCTCCGGTTTGGGGGCTCAGGCCGGGGAGCTGTTTTTT
CASSFSGLGAQAGELFF
>TRBJ2-1|once|NA|TRBV5-1
TGCGCCAGCAGCCACCCGGGGGAACGATACAATGAGCAGTTCTTC
CASSHPGERYNEQFF
>TRBJ1-5|NA|NA|TRBV4-2
TGTGCCAGCAGCGAGTCTAGCAATCAGCCCCAGCATTTT
CASSESSNQPQHF
>TRBJ2-5|NA|TRBD2|TRBV27
TGTGCCAGCAGTTTAAACCGGGGGGGCAGGGAGACCCAGTACTTC
CASSLNRGGRETQYF
>TRBJ2-4|NA|NA|TRBV18
TGTGCCAGCTCACCACCGGGAGCGTCGGCCAAAAACATTCAGTACTTC
CASSPPGASAKNIQYF
>TRBJ2-4|NA|TRBD2|TRBV5-6
TGTGCCAGCAGCTTGTTTCTACAGGCGGGGGTCAAAAACATTCAGTACTTC
CASSLFLQAGVKNIQYF
>TRBJ1-1|NA|TRBD1|TRBV5-4
TGTGCCAGCAGCCGGGAACTTACAGGGGGAGGCACTGAAGCTTTCTTT
CASSRELTGGGTEAFF
>TRBJ2-7|NA|NA|TRBV4-1
TGCGCCAGCAGCCAAGGCCGGGGTGGGGGCATCGAGCAGTACTTC
CASSQGRGGGIEQYF
>TRBJ1-2|NA|NA|TRBV11-2
TGTGCCAGCAGCTTAGTGCTTGGCTCCAGATACTATGGCTACACCTTC
CASSLVLGSRYYGYTF
>TRBJ2-2|NA|NA|TRBV10-2
TGCGCCAGCAGTGAACTGCTACTAGGAGGCGTCGACACCGGGGAGCTGTTTTTT
CASSELLLGGVDTGELFF
>TRBJ1-1|NA|NA|TRBV27
TGTGCCAGCAGTATAAACAGGGCTGGTGAAGCTTTCTTT
CASSINRAGEAFF
>TRBJ2-7|NA|NA|TRBV6-5
TGTGCCAGCAGTTACTCTAGCTGGGGCACTCAAGAGGAGCAGTACTTC
CASSYSSWGTQEEQYF
>TRBJ1-1|few|NA|TRBV6-4
TGTGCCAGCAGTGACTCGGCAGGGTCCACTGAAGCTTTCTTT
CASSDSAGSTEAFF
>TRBJ2-5|NA|TRBD1|TRBV9
TGTGCCAGCAGCCTCACCGGGACAGGGACCGAGACCCAGTACTTC
CASSLTGTGTETQYF
>TRBJ2-7|NA|NA|TRBV6-5
TGTGCCAGCAGTGGAGGGTACGAGCAGTACTTC
CASSGGYEQYF
>TRBJ1-1|NA|TRBD1|TRBV6-5
TGTGCCAGCAGTTCACAGGGGGCGGTCACTGAAGCTTTCTTT
CASSSQGAVTEAFF
>TRBJ1-5|NA|NA|TRBV6-6
TGTGCCAGCAGTTCGCTGGGGGGTACGGACCAGCCCCAGCATTTT
CASSSLGGTDQPQHF
>TRBJ2-7|NA|TRBD2|TRBV28
TGTGCCAGCAGTTTCGGAGCGGGAGTTAACTACGAGCAGTACTTC
CASSFGAGVNYEQYF
>TRBJ2-2|few|NA|TRBV10-3
TGTGCCCTGTCGGAGAAAGAATCCGGGGAGCTGTTTTTT
CALSEKESGELFF
>TRBJ2-7|NA|NA|TRBV6-1
TGTGCCAGCAGTCGGGACACGAGCTCCTACGAGCAGTACTTC
CASSRDTSSYEQYF
>TRBJ2-2|few|TRBD2|TRBV6-4
TGTGCCAGCAGTGACCCGGCAAGGGTGCGGGGGGGCAGGTGGGGAGCCGGGGAGCTGTTTTTT
CASSDPARVRGGRWGAGELFF
>TRBJ2-3|NA|NA|TRBV30
TGTGCCTGGAGTGTAGGGGCCGGGGATACGCAGTATTTT
CAWSVGAGDTQYF
>TRBJ1-6|NA|NA|TRBV7-2
TGTGCCAGCAGAGTCGGTAGTCGATCGGGTTCACCCCTCCACTTT
CASRVGSRSGSPLHF
>TRBJ2-1|NA|NA|TRBV20-1
TGCAGTGCGAGGTCCTACAATGAGCAGTTCTTC
CSARSYNEQFF
>TRBJ2-2|NA|NA|TRBV19
TGTGCCAGTAGTATTGAGCGGGACACCGGGGAGCTGTTTTTT
CASSIERDTGELFF
>TRBJ2-1|NA|NA|TRBV11-1
TGTGCCAGCAGCTCGGACAACAATGAGCAGTTCTTC
CASSSDNNEQFF
>TRBJ2-3|NA|TRBD2|TRBV4-3
TGCGCCAGCAGCCAATGGGGGGCGACTAGCGGGAGGGTGGCAGATACGCAGTATTTT
CASSQWGATSGRVADTQYF